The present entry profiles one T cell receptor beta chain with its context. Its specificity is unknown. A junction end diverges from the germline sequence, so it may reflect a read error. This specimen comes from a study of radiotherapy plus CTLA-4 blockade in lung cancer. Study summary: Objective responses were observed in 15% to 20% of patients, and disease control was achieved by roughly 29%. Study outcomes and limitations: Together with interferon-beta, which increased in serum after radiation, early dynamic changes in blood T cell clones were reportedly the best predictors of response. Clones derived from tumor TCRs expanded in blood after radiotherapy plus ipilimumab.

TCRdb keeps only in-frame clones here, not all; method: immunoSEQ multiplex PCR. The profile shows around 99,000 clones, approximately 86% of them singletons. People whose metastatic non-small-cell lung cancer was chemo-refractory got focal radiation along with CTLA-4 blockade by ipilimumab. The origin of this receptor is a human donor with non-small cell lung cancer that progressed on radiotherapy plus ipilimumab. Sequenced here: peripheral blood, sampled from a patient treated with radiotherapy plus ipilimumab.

The CDR3 reads CASSPGEVNFGYTF. The CDR3 DNA is TGTGCCAGCAGTCCAGGGGAGGTTAACTTTGGCTACACCTTC. V is TRBV6-5 and J is TRBJ1-2; maybe TRBD1 (6 bases). Germline V lookup: CDR1 MNHEY, CDR2 SVGAGI. CDR3 length: 14 residues.